The T cell receptor beta chain described here comes from a study of CD8 T cells in ankylosing spondylitis. MiXCR, applied by TCRdb to the 5' RACE reads, yields one record per CDR3 protein. This repertoire shows 150,000 to 200,000 distinct CDR3 sequences, roughly 13% found once; its top ten account for 11%. This clonotype was observed many times. Its antigen is still unknown. This CDR3 comprises 13 residues. Germline trimming cut 9 bases from V and 6 bases from J; bases unmatched to any gene: 9. Germline lookup yields CDR1 LNHNV and CDR2 YYDKDF (reference sequence). The study's findings and limits: Fewer than ten highly homologous variants made up a TCR beta motif that seemed to typify ankylosing spondylitis blood. Researchers report that disease-linked clones proved CD8+ and relatively rare in peripheral blood.

The source material was blood, either unsorted or a sorted T cell fraction (not recorded which). This TCR was sampled from a female donor with ankylosing spondylitis or in good health (not recorded which). The rearrangement joins TRBV15 to TRBJ2-7, with 9 bases that match TRBD1. CDR3 bases: TGTGCCACTAGGGACAGGGACTTAGGCGAGCAGTACTTC. It is translated as CATRDRDLGEQYF.